The T cell receptor (beta chain) under discussion was sequenced for a study of blood T cell repertoires in COVID-19. Study background: The United States, Italy and Spain provided the acute and convalescent COVID-19 samples.

Only a few counts were recorded for this clone. Per the authors' pipeline: Estimated nucleated cell counts came from reference gene primer amplification. Libraries were prepared by immunoSEQ multiplex PCR; TCRdb keeps only in-frame clonotypes and omits some of them. V and J calls plus clone size are reproduced from that table; the DNA served to infer D and trimming. The sample records about 200,000 clones, around 87% being singletons. This receptor was obtained from a woman aged 50 to 65 with COVID-19, enrolled during active disease. The specimen sequenced was peripheral blood.

CDR3 sequence reads: CASSLRGSTYEQYF. CDR3 bases: TGCGCCAGCAGCTTGAGAGGGTCTACCTACGAGCAGTACTTC. The V gene is TRBV5-1, the J gene TRBJ2-7, with D possibly TRBD2 on 5 matching bases. Germline CDR1 is SGHRS and CDR2 is YFSETQ. The CDR3 sequence is 14 residues long. Trimming took off 1 base at V and 2 bases at J, with 10 bases between the two ends.